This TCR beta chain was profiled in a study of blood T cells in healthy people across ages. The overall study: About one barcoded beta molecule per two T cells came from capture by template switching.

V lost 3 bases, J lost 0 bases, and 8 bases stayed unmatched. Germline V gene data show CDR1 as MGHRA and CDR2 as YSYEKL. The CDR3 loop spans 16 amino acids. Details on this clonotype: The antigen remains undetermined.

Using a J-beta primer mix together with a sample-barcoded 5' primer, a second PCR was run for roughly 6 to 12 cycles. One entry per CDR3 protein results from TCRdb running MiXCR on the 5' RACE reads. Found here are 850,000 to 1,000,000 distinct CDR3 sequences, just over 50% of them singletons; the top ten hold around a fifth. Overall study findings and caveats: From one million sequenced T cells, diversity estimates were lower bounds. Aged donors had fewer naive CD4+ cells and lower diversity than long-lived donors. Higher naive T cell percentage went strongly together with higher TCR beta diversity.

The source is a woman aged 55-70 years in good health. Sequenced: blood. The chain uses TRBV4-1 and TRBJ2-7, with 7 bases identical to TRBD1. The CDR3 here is CASSHPGKGASYEQYF. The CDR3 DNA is TGCGCCAGCAGCCACCCCGGGAAGGGGGCCTCCTACGAGCAGTACTTC.